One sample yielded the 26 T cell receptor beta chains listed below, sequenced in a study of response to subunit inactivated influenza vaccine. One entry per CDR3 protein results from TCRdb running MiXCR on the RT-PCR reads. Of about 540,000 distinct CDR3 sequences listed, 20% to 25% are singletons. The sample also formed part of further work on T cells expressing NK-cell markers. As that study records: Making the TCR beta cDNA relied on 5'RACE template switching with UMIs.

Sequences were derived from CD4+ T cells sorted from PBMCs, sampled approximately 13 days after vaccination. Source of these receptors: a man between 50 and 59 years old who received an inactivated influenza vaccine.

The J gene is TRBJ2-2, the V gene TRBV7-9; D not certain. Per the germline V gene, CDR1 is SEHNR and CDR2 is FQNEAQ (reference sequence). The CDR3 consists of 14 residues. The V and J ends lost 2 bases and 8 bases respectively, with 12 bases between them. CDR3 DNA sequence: TGTGCCAGCAGCTTAAGGGCCCGGGCTGGGGAGCTGTTTTTT. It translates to CASSLRARAGELFF.

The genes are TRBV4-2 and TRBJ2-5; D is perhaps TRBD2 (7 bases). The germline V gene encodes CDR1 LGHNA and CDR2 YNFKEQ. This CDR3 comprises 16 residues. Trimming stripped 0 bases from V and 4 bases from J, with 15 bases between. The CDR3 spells CASSQESTRGAETQYF. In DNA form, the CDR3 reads TGTGCCAGCAGCCAAGAATCGACCCGGGGGGCAGAGACCCAGTACTTC.

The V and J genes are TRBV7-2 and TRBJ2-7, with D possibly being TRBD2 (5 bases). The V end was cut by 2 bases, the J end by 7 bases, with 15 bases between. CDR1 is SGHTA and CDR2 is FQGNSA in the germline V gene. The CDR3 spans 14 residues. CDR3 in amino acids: CASSLNLRREEQYF. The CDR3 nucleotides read TGTGCCAGCAGCTTAAATCTCAGAAGGGAGGAGCAGTACTTC.

CDR3 in DNA: TGTGCCAGCAGCCACGCTGACAGGGTTAGTGAGGCTTTCTTT. Its translation is CASSHADRVSEAFF. V usage is TRBV3-1 and J usage is TRBJ1-1; 7 nucleotides match TRBD1. After removal of 3 bases from V and 11 bases from J, the junction contained 12 bases not matched to a gene. Germline V gene data show CDR1 as LGHDT and CDR2 as YNNKEL (reference sequence). CDR3 size: 14 residues.

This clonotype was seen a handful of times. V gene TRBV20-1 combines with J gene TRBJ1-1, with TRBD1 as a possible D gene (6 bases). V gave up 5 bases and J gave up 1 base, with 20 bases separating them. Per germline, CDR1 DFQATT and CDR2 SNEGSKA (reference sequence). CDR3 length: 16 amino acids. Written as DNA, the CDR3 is TGCAGTGCTTCCCCCAGTGGGGGGCTCCAGAACACTGAAGCTTTCTTT. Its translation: CSASPSGGLQNTEAFF.

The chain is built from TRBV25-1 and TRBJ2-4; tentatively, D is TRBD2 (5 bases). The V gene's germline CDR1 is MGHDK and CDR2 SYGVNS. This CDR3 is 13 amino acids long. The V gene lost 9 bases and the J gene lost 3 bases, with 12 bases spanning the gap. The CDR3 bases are TGTGCCAGTTCCGGACTGGGCAAAAACATTCAGTACTTC. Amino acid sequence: CASSGLGKNIQYF.

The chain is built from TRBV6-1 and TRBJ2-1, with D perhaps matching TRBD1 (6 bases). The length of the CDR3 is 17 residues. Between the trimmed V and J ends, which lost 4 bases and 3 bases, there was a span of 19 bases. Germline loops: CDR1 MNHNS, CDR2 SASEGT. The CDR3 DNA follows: TGTGCCAGCAGTGGAACTACCGGGACACCAAACTACAATGAGCAGTTCTTC. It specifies CASSGTTGTPNYNEQFF.

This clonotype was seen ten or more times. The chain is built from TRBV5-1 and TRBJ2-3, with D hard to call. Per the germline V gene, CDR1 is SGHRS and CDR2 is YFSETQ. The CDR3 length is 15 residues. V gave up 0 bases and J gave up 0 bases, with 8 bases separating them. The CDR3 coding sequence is TGCGCCAGCAGCTTGGAAGGACGGAGCACAGATACGCAGTATTTT. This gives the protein CASSLEGRSTDTQYF.

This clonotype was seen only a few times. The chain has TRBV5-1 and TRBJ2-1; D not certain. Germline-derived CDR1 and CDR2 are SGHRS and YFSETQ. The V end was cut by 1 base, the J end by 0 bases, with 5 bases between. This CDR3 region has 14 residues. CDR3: CASSLSDSYNEQFF. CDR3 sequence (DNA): TGCGCCAGCAGCTTGAGTGACTCCTACAATGAGCAGTTCTTC.

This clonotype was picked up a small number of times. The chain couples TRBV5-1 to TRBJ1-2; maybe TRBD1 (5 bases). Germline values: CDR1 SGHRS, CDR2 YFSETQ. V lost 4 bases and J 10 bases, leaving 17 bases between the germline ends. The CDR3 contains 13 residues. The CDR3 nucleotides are TGCGCCAGCAGCGCCCGGGACGGAGATTTCTACACCTTC. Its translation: CASSARDGDFYTF.

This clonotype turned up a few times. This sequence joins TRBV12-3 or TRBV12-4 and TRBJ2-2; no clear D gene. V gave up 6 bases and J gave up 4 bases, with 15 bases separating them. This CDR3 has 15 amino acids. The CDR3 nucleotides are TGTGCCAGCAGCCCCCCCAGAGTACCCACCGGGGAGCTGTTTTTT. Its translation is CASSPPRVPTGELFF.

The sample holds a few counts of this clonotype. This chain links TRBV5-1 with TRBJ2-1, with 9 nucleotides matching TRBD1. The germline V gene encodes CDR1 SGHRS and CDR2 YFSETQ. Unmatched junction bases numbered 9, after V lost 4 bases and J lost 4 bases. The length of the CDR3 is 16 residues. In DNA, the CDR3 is TGCGCCAGCAGCCCAGAAGCGGACAGGGGTTACAATGAGCAGTTCTTC. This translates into CASSPEADRGYNEQFF.

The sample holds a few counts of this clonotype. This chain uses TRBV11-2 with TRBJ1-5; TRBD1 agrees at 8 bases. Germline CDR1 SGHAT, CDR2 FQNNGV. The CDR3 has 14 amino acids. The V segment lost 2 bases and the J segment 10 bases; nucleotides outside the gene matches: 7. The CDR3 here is CASSLSRTGNPQHF. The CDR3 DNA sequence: TGTGCCAGCAGCTTATCAAGGACAGGGAATCCCCAGCATTTT. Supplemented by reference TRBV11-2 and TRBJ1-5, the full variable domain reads EAGVAQSPRYKIIEKRQSVAFWCNPISGHATLYWYQQILGQGPKLLIQFQNNGVVDDSQLPKDRFSAERLKGVDSTLKIQPAKLEDSAVYLCASSLSRTGNPQHFGDGTRLSIL.

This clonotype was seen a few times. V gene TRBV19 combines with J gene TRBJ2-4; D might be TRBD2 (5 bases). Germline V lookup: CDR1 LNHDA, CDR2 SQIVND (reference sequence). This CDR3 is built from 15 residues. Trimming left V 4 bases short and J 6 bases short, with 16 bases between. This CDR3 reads CASSTRQGSINIQYF. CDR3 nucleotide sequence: TGTGCCAGTAGTACCCGCCAAGGGAGCATAAACATTCAGTACTTC.

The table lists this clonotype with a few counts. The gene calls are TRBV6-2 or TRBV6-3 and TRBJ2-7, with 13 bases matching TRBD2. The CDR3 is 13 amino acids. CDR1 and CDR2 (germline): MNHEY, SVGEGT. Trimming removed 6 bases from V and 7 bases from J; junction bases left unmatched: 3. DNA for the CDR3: TGTGCCAGCAGACTAGCGGGAGGGGAAGAGCAGTACTTC. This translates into CASRLAGGEEQYF.

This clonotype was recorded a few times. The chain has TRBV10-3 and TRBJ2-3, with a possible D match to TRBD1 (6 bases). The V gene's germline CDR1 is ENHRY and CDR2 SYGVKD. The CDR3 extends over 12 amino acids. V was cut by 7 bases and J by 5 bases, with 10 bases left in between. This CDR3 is CAIKNREDTQYF. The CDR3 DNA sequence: TGTGCCATCAAAAACAGGGAAGATACGCAGTATTTT.

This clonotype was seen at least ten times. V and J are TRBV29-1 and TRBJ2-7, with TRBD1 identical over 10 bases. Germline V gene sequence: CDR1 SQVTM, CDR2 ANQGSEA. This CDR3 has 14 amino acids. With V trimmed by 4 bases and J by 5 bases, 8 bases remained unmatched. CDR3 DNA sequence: TGCAGCGTTGCAGTTGCCGGGACAGGGGACGAGCAGTACTTC. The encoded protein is CSVAVAGTGDEQYF.

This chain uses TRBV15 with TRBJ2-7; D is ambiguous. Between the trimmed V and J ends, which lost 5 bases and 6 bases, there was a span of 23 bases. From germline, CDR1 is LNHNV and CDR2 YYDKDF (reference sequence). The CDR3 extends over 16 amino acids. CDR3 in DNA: TGTGCCACCAGCGGAGTCTCGGCGTCCCTGGAACCCGAGCAGTACTTC. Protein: CATSGVSASLEPEQYF.

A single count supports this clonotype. The CDR3 DNA reads as TGTGCCAGCAGCGGACTAGCGGTCGATACGCAGTATTTT. Encoded protein: CASSGLAVDTQYF. The chain recombines TRBV9 with TRBJ2-3; the match to TRBD2 covers 9 bases. This CDR3 has 13 residues. The ends lost 3 bases at V and 6 bases at J; junction bases unmatched: 2. CDR1 is SGDLS, CDR2 YYNGEE, per germline.

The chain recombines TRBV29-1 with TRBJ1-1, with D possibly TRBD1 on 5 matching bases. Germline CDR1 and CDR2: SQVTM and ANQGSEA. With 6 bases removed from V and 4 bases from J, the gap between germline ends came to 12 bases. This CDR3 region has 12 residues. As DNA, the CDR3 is TGCAGCGTCGTCGACAGTAGCACTGAAGCTTTCTTT. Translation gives CSVVDSSTEAFF.

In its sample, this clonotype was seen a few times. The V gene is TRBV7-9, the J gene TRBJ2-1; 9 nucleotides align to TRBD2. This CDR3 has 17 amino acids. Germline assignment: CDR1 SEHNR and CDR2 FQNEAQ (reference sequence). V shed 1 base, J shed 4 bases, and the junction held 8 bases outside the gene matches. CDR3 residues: CASSLVGGRAQYNEQFF. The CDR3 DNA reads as TGTGCCAGCAGCTTAGTAGGCGGGAGGGCCCAATACAATGAGCAGTTCTTC. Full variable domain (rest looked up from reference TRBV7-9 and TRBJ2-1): DTGVSQNPRHKITKRGQNVTFRCDPISEHNRLYWYRQTLGQGPEFLTYFQNEAQLEKSRLLSDRFSAERPKGSFSTLEIQRTEQGDSAMYLCASSLVGGRAQYNEQFFGPGTRLTVL.

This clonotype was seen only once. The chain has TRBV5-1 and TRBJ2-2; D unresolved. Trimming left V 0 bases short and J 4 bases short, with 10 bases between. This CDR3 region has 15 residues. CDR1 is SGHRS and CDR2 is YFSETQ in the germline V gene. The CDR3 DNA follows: TGCGCCAGCAGCTTGGGGCTTATGGGCACCGGGGAGCTGTTTTTT. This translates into CASSLGLMGTGELFF.

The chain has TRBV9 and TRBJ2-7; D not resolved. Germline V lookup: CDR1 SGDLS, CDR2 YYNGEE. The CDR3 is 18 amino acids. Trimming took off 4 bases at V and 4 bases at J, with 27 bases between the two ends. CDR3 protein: CASSFIPDEKARSYEQYF. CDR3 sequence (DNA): TGTGCCAGCAGCTTTATTCCGGACGAAAAGGCCCGATCTTACGAGCAGTACTTC.

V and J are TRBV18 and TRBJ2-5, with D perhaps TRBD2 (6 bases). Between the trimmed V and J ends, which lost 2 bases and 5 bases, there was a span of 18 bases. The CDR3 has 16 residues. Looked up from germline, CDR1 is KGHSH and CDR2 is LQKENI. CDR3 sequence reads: CASSPTGGVGAETQYF. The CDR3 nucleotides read TGTGCCAGCTCACCAACAGGCGGGGTCGGGGCGGAGACCCAGTACTTC.

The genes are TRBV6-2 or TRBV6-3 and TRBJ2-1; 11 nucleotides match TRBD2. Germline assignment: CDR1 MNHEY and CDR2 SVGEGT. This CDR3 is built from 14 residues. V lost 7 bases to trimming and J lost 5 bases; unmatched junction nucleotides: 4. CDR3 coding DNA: TGTGCCAGCATCTTAGCGGGAGGGGACAATGAGCAGTTCTTC. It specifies CASILAGGDNEQFF.

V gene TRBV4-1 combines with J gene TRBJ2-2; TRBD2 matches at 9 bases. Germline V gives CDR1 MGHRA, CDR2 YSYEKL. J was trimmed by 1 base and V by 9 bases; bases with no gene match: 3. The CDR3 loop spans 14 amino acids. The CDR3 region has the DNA TGCGCCAGTTATAGCGGGGGGAACACCGGGGAGCTGTTTTTT. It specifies CASYSGGNTGELFF.